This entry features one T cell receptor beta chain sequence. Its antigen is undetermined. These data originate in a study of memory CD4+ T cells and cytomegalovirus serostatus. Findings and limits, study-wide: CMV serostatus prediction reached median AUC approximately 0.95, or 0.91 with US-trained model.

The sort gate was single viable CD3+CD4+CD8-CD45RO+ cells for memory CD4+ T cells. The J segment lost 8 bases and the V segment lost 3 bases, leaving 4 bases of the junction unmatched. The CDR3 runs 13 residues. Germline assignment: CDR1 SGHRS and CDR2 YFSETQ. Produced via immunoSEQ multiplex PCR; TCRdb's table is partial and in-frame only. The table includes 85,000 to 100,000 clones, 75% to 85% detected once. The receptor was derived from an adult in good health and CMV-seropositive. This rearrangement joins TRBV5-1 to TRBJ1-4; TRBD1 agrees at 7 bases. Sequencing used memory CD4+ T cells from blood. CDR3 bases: TGCGCCAGCAGCTCAACAGGGGTGGAAAAACTGTTTTTT. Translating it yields CASSSTGVEKLFF.